One and the same sample provided the 8 T cell receptor beta chains below, sequenced in a study of OX40 agonist ivuxolimab in advanced cancers. The assay was immunoSEQ multiplex PCR, and TCRdb's table has in-frame clones only and misses some. The sample shows about 16,000 clones, over 60% of them seen only once. The sequences come from CD4+ or CD8+ T cells sorted from blood, collected in a trial of the OX40 agonist ivuxolimab. The receptors were gathered from an adult with an advanced solid tumor such as melanoma, head and neck, liver or kidney cancer.

The V gene is TRBV28, the J gene TRBJ2-3; 10 nucleotides match TRBD2. Losses at the gene ends were 4 bases for V and 8 bases for J; bases not matched to a gene: 12. The CDR3 sequence is 16 residues long. The germline V gene encodes CDR1 MDHEN and CDR2 SYDVKM. The DNA of the CDR3 is TGTGCCAGCAGTTCCAAGCGGGAGGGCCGTGGAAGTACGCAGTATTTT. Translation gives CASSSKREGRGSTQYF. Combining the CDR3 with reference TRBV28 and TRBJ2-3 gives the whole variable domain DVKVTQSSRYLVKRTGEKVFLECVQDMDHENMFWYRQDPGLGLRLIYFSYDVKMKEKGDIPEGYSVSREKKERFSLILESASTNQTSMYLCASSSKREGRGSTQYFGPGTRLTVL.

This clone was seen more than once but under ten times. The chain combines TRBV18 with TRBJ2-2; D is undetermined. The CDR3 is 10 amino acids. V lost 6 bases and J lost 7, with 3 bases in between. The germline CDR1 and CDR2 sequences are KGHSH and LQKENI. The chain's CDR3 is CASSGGELFF. Written as DNA, the CDR3 is TGTGCCAGCTCGGGCGGGGAGCTGTTTTTT. The full variable domain, with the rest looked up from reference TRBV18 and TRBJ2-2, is NAGVMQNPRHLVRRRGQEARLRCSPMKGHSHVYWYRQLPEEGLKFMVYLQKENIIDESGMPKERFSAEFPKEGPSILRIQQVVRGDSAAYFCASSGGELFFGEGSRLTVL.

The V gene is TRBV29-1, the J gene TRBJ2-7, with D uncertain. CDR1 and CDR2 from the germline V gene are SQVTM and ANQGSEA. This CDR3 region has 13 residues. Trimming removed 2 bases at V and 2 bases at J, with 10 bases between. CDR3 in DNA: TGCAGCGTTGAATCGACGGAAACCTACGAGCAGTACTTC. As protein: CSVESTETYEQYF.

The chain uses TRBV10-3 and TRBJ2-1; D ambiguous. The CDR3 length is 15 residues. Germline V lookup: CDR1 ENHRY, CDR2 SYGVKD. V was cut by 3 bases and J by 6 bases, with 15 bases left in between. The CDR3 is CAISDGVSLLNEQFF. The CDR3 DNA reads as TGTGCCATCAGTGATGGGGTGAGTTTGCTCAATGAGCAGTTCTTC.

Remarks on this clone: One base away lies a much larger clone, so this may be a sequencing read error. The chain has TRBV7-9 and TRBJ2-5; tentative D call: TRBD2 (5 bases). The CDR3 is 13 amino acids. Germline V gene sequence: CDR1 SEHNR, CDR2 FQNEAQ (reference sequence). The CDR3 DNA sequence: TGTGCCAGCAGCGACGTCGGAGGAGAGGCCCAGTACTTC. Translating gives CASSDVGGEAQYF.

CDR3 sequence (DNA): TGTGCCAGTAGTCAAAGCACAGATACGCAGTATTTT. Its protein product is CASSQSTDTQYF. The chain is built from TRBV19 and TRBJ2-3; D gene ambiguous. The ends were cut back, 5 bases at V and 0 bases at J, with 3 bases in the middle. The CDR3 runs to 12 residues. Germline CDR1 reads LNHDA; CDR2 reads SQIVND (reference sequence).

The V call is TRBV5-4, the J call TRBJ2-6, with D perhaps assigned TRBD1 or TRBD2 (5 bases each). The V gene's germline CDR1 is SGHNT and CDR2 YYREEE (reference sequence). Trimming pared 2 bases from V and 0 bases from J, leaving 18 bases between. The CDR3 has 19 residues. The CDR3 spells CASSLPFGTESSGANVLTF. CDR3 sequence (DNA): TGTGCCAGCAGCTTACCTTTCGGGACGGAGAGCTCTGGGGCCAACGTCCTGACTTTC.

The V and J genes are TRBV4-3 and TRBJ2-7, with 7 bases that match TRBD1. The germline V gene has CDR1 LGHNA and CDR2 YSLEER. Trimming removed 1 base from V and 0 bases from J; junction bases left unmatched: 3. The CDR3 totals 15 residues. This chain's CDR3 is CASSQGRTGSYEQYF. The CDR3 DNA is TGCGCCAGCAGCCAAGGGAGGACAGGCTCCTACGAGCAGTACTTC.